The following is a T cell receptor (beta chain) sequence with its context. Its antigen is unidentified. The assay was immunoSEQ multiplex PCR, and TCRdb's table has in-frame clones only and misses some. The sample contains about 120,000 clones, about 87% of which appear only once. There are 13 residues in the CDR3. With V trimmed by 4 bases and J by 5 bases, 3 bases remained unmatched. CDR1 and CDR2 (germline): SQVTM, ANQGSEA. This sample stems from a study of cytomegalovirus exposure and HLA in healthy donors. The donors were members of the validation cohort comprising approximately 120 subjects, separate from the roughly 600-subject first cohort. Notes on the study in general: 150 or so TCR beta chains were listed as cytomegalovirus-associated.

This receptor was identified in a woman between 18 and 29 years old in good health and CMV-seronegative. The chain uses TRBV29-1 and TRBJ2-2; 8 bases are shared with TRBD1. The sample consisted of PBMCs. This CDR3 reads CSVGQGRTGELFF. The DNA of the CDR3 is TGCAGCGTTGGACAGGGGAGGACCGGGGAGCTGTTTTTT.